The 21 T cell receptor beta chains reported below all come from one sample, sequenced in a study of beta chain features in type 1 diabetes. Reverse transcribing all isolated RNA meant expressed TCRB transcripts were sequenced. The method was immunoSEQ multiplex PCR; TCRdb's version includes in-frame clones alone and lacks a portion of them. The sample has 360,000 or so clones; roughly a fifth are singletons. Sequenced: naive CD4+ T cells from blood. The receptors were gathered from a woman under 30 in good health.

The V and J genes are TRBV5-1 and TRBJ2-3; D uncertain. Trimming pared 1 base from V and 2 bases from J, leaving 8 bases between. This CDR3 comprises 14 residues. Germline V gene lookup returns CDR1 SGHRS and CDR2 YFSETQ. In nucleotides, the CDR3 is TGCGCCAGCAGCTTGACTACTTACACAGATACGCAGTATTTT. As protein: CASSLTTYTDTQYF.

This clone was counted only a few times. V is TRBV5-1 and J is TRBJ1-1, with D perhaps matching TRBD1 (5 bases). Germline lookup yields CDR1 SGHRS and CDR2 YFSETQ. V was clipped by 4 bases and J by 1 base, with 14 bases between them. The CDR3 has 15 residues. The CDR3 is CASSMRSGQNTEAFF. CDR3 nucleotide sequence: TGCGCCAGCAGCATGCGATCCGGACAGAACACTGAAGCTTTCTTT.

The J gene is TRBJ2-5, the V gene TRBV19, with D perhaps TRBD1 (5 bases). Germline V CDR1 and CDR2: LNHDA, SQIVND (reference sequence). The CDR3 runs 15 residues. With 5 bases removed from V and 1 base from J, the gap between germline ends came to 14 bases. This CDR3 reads CASSFQGAGQETQYF. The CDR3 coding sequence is TGTGCCAGTAGTTTCCAAGGGGCAGGCCAAGAGACCCAGTACTTC.

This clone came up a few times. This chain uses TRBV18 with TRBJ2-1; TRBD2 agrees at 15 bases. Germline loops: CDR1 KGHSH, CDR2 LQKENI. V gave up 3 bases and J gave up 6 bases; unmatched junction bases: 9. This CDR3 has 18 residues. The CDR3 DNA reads TGTGCCAGCTCACCCAGGAGGACTAGCGGGAGGGCCCTCAATGAGCAGTTCTTC. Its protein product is CASSPRRTSGRALNEQFF.

As DNA, the CDR3 is TGTGCCAGCAGCTTCGGCCAGGGGGCTGGTGAGACCCAGTACTTC. Its protein is CASSFGQGAGETQYF. The chain employs TRBV7-9 and TRBJ2-5; 8 bases map to TRBD1. With V trimmed by 3 bases and J by 5 bases, 8 bases remained unmatched. The V gene's germline CDR1 is SEHNR and CDR2 FQNEAQ (reference sequence). The CDR3 consists of 15 residues.

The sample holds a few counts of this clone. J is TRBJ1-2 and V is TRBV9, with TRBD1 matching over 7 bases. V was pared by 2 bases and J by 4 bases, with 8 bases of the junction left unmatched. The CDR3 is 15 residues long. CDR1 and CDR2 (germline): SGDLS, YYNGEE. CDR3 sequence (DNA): TGTGCCAGCAGCGTTCGACAGGGCCAGGGCTATGGCTACACCTTC. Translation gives CASSVRQGQGYGYTF.

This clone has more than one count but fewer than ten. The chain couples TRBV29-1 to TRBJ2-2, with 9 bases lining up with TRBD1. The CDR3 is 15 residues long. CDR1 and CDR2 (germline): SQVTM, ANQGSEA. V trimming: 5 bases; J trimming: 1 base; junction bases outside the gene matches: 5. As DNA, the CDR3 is TGCAGCGTTCGACCGGGACAGGGGAACACCGGGGAGCTGTTTTTT. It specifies CSVRPGQGNTGELFF.

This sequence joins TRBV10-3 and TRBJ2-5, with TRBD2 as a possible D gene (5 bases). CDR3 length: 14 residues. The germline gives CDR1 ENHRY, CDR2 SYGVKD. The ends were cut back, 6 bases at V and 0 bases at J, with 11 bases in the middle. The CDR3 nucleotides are TGTGCCATCAGCGAGCGCGGGTACCAAGAGACCCAGTACTTC. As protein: CAISERGYQETQYF.

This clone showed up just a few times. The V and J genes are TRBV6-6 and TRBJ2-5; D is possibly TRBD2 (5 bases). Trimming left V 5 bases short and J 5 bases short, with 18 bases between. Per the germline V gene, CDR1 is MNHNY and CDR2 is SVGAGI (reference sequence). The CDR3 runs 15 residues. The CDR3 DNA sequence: TGTGCCAGCAGTCCCGGGGTGGCGGTAGGGGAGACCCAGTACTTC. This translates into CASSPGVAVGETQYF.

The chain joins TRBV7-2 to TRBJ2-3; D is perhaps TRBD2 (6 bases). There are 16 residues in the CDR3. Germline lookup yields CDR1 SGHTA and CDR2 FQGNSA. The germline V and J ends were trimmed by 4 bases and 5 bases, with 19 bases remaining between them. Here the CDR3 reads CASSSSGRGGGDTQYF. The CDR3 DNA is TGTGCCAGCAGCTCCTCAGGGCGGGGTGGGGGAGATACGCAGTATTTT. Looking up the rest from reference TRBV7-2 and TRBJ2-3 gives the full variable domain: GAGVSQSPSNKVTEKGKDVELRCDPISGHTALYWYRQSLGQGLEFLIYFQGNSAPDKSGLPSDRFSAERTGGSVSTLTIQRTQQEDSAVYLCASSSSGRGGGDTQYFGPGTRLTVL.

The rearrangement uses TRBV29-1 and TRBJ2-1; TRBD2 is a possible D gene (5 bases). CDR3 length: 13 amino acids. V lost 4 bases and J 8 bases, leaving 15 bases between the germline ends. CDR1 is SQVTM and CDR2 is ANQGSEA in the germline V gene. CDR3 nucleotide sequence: TGCAGCGTTGTTGGGTTGGGGAGTTATGAGCAGTTCTTC. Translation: CSVVGLGSYEQFF.

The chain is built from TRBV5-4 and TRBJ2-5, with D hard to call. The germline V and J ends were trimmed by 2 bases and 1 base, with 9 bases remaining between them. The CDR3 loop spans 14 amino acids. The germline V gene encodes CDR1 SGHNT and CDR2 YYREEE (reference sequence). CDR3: CASSFEWSQETQYF. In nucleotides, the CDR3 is TGTGCCAGCAGCTTCGAGTGGAGCCAAGAGACCCAGTACTTC. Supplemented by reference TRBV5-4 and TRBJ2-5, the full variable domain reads ETGVTQSPTHLIKTRGQQVTLRCSSQSGHNTVSWYQQALGQGPQFIFQYYREEENGRGNFPPRFSGLQFPNYSSELNVNALELDDSALYLCASSFEWSQETQYFGPGTRLLVL.

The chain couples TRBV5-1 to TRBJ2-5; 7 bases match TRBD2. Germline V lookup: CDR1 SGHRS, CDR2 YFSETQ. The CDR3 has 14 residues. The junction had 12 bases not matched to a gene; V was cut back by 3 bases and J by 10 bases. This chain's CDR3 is CASSWGTNAEGQYF. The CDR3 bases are TGCGCCAGCAGCTGGGGGACTAACGCGGAGGGCCAGTACTTC. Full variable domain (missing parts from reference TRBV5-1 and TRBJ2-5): KAGVTQTPRYLIKTRGQQVTLSCSPISGHRSVSWYQQTPGQGLQFLFEYFSETQRNKGNFPGRFSGRQFSNSRSEMNVSTLELGDSALYLCASSWGTNAEGQYFGPGTRLLVL.

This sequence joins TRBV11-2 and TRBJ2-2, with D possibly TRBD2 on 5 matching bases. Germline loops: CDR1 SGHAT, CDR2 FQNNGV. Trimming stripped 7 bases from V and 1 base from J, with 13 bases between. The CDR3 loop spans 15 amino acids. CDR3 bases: TGTGCCAGCAAGATGATTCGGGGGAACACCGGGGAGCTGTTTTTT. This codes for CASKMIRGNTGELFF.

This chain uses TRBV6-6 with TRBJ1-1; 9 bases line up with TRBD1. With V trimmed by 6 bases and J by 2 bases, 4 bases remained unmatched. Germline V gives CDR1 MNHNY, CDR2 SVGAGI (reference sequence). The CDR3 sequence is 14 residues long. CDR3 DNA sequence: TGTGCCAGCAGCAAGGGACAGGGCAACACTGAAGCTTTCTTT. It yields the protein CASSKGQGNTEAFF.

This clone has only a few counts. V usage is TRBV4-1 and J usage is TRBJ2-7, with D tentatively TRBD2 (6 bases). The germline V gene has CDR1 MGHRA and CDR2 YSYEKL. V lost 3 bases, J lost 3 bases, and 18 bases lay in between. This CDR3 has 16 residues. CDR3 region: CASSHPWSGRDYEQYF. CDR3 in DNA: TGCGCCAGCAGCCACCCCTGGTCGGGGCGGGACTACGAGCAGTACTTC.

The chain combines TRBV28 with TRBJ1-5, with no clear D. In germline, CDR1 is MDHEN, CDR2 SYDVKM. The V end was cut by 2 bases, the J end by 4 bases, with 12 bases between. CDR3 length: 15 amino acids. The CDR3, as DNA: TGTGCCAGCAGTTTAGGAGTCCTTCGAAATCAGCCCCAGCATTTT. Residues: CASSLGVLRNQPQHF.

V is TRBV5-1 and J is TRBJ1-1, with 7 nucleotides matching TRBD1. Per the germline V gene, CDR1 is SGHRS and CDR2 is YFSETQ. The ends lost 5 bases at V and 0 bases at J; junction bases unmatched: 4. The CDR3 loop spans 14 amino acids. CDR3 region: CASRKQGLNTEAFF. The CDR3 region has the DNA TGCGCCAGCAGGAAACAGGGGTTGAACACTGAAGCTTTCTTT.

The CDR3 loop is CASSYSGAWADGYTF. The CDR3 DNA is TGTGCCAGCAGTTACTCGGGGGCCTGGGCGGATGGCTACACCTTC. This rearrangement joins TRBV6-6 to TRBJ1-2, with D possibly matching TRBD1 (6 bases). Germline V lookup: CDR1 MNHNY, CDR2 SVGAGI (reference sequence). The CDR3 covers 15 residues. The germline V and J ends were trimmed by 0 bases and 6 bases, with 14 bases remaining between them.

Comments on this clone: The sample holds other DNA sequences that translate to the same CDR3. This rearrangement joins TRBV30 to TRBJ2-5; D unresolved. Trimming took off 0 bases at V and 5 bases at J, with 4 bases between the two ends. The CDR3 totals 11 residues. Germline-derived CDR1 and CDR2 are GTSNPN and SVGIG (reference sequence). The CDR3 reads CAWSVLETQYF. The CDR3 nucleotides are TGTGCCTGGAGTGTACTTGAGACCCAGTACTTC.

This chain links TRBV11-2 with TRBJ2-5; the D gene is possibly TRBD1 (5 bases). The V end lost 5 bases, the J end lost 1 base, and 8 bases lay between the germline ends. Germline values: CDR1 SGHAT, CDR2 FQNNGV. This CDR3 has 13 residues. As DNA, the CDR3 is TGTGCCAGCAGCCCAGGGATCCAAGAGACCCAGTACTTC. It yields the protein CASSPGIQETQYF.